Listed below are T cell receptor beta chains from one sample, sequenced in a study of blood T cell repertoires in COVID-19. Data came from immunoSEQ multiplex PCR; TCRdb stores just in-frame clones and leaves some out. The sample includes approximately 190,000 clones, roughly 80% of them seen just once. Sequenced material: peripheral blood. The receptors derive from a man in his thirties or forties with active or convalescent COVID-19. Each CDR3 is given with its conserved first and last residue. The D gene is left open where the match is weak. Expanded clones get a size class; other rows say once, few or many, or leave the size out.

d_call	clone_size	v_call	j_call	cdr3_nt	cdr3_aa
TRBD1	NA	TRBV29-1	TRBJ1-2	TGCAGCGGGTCTTGGTTAAGGGACAGGGTAAAAAGGGACTATGGCTACACCTTC	CSGSWLRDRVKRDYGYTF
TRBD2	once	TRBV27	TRBJ2-2	TGTGCCAGCAGTCCGCCGGGACTAGCGGGGGGGACCGGGGAGCTGTTTTTT	CASSPPGLAGGTGELFF
NA	NA	TRBV14	TRBJ2-3	TGTGCCAGCAGCCAAAATTTGGCTGATACGCAGTATTTT	CASSQNLADTQYF
NA	NA	TRBV19	TRBJ1-5	TGTGCCAGTAGCACCCGGGGGGGCGATCGATATAGCAATCAGCCCCAGCATTTT	CASSTRGGDRYSNQPQHF
TRBD1	NA	TRBV11-3	TRBJ2-3	TGTGCCAGCAGTGAACCGGGACAGGGGGAGGATACGCAGTATTTT	CASSEPGQGEDTQYF
NA	NA	TRBV6-5	TRBJ2-7	TGTGCCAGCAGTCCCCAGGGGCCCAAACCCTACGAGCAGTACTTC	CASSPQGPKPYEQYF
TRBD1	NA	TRBV7-9	TRBJ1-3	TGTGCCAGCAGCTCCTACAGGGGTCCTGGAAACACCATATATTTT	CASSSYRGPGNTIYF
NA	NA	TRBV6-5	TRBJ1-1	TGTGCCAGCTTTTCAGGGAAGAACACTGAAGCTTTCTTT	CASFSGKNTEAFF
TRBD1	NA	TRBV4-1	TRBJ1-5	TGCGCCAGCAGCCACCCCCGCGAACAGGGGGTATCGGGGAGCGATCAGCCCCAGCATTTT	CASSHPREQGVSGSDQPQHF
NA	NA	TRBV11-2	TRBJ1-1	TGTGCCAGCAGCTTAGCACAAATGAACACTGAAGCTTTCTTT	CASSLAQMNTEAFF
NA	NA	TRBV30	TRBJ2-2	TGTGCCTGGGACACGCTGGTCGACACCGGGGAGCTGTTTTTT	CAWDTLVDTGELFF
TRBD1	NA	TRBV4-1	TRBJ2-3	TGCGCCAGCAGCCAAAGACAGGGTTTTGATACGCAGTATTTT	CASSQRQGFDTQYF
TRBD2	few	TRBV30	TRBJ2-5	TGTGCCTGGAGTGAGGCGGCGGGGGTCCGGGAGACCCAGTACTTC	CAWSEAAGVRETQYF
TRBD1	NA	TRBV9	TRBJ1-4	TGTGCCAGCAGCGTAGCCAGGGGGCCAGGTGAAAAACTGTTTTTT	CASSVARGPGEKLFF
TRBD2	NA	TRBV18	TRBJ2-3	TGTGCCAGCTCACAGGCCGCTGGGACTAGCGGGAGGCTCCGCCCGGGTAGCACAGATACGCAGTATTTT	CASSQAAGTSGRLRPGSTDTQYF
NA	NA	TRBV25-1	TRBJ2-3	TGTGCCAGCAGTGAATTTGGCTCTTACACAGATACGCAGTATTTT	CASSEFGSYTDTQYF
TRBD2	NA	TRBV7-2	TRBJ2-5	TGTGCCAGCAGCTTAGTGGGGCCGGGGGGGGCTAGCCAAGAGACCCAGTACTTC	CASSLVGPGGASQETQYF
TRBD1	NA	TRBV30	TRBJ1-2	TGTGCCTGGGGACAGGGAGTTGCCAACTATGGCTACACCTTC	CAWGQGVANYGYTF
TRBD1	NA	TRBV9	TRBJ2-7	TGTGCCAGCAGCGGGGGGACAGGGTTCTACGAGCAGTACTTC	CASSGGTGFYEQYF
TRBD1	NA	TRBV27	TRBJ2-1	TGTGCCAGCAGTTTATGGAACAGGGGCAATGAGCAGTTCTTC	CASSLWNRGNEQFF
NA	NA	TRBV28	TRBJ2-3	TGTGCCAGCCAGCGGTCGGGTGGTACGCAGTATTTT	CASQRSGGTQYF
NA	few	TRBV6-5	TRBJ1-1	TGTGCCAGCAGTAGCAGACAGCGGAACACTGAAGCTTTCTTT	CASSSRQRNTEAFF
TRBD1	few	TRBV28	TRBJ1-2	TGTGCCAGCCTTTTAGGAGGAGGACAGGGAGGTGACTATGGCTACACCTTC	CASLLGGGQGGDYGYTF
NA	NA	TRBV3-1/TRBV3-2	TRBJ2-5	TGTGCCAGCACTCTAGGGGCTACCCGTCAAGAGACCCAGTACTTC	CASTLGATRQETQYF
NA	NA	TRBV5-4	TRBJ1-4	TGTGCCAGCAGCCAGGGCCCGGAAGGACTGTTTTTT	CASSQGPEGLFF
TRBD1	few	TRBV4-3	TRBJ1-2	TGCGCCAGCAGCCAAGATCCAGGGGGGCTCTATGGCTACACCTTC	CASSQDPGGLYGYTF
TRBD2	NA	TRBV4-3	TRBJ2-1	TGCGCCAGCAGCCAAGATGCCGGACTAGCGGGACGTGAGCAGTTCTTC	CASSQDAGLAGREQFF
NA	NA	TRBV27	TRBJ1-1	TGTGCCAGCAGTGAGACAGAAGGACCTGAAGCTTTCTTT	CASSETEGPEAFF
NA	NA	TRBV5-4	TRBJ2-1	TGTGCCAGCAGCTTGGGACTAGGCACCGACAATGAGCAGTTCTTC	CASSLGLGTDNEQFF
NA	few	TRBV6-5	TRBJ2-5	TGTGCCAGCAGTTACCACGTTCAGAGGTCTGGAGAGACCCAGTACTTC	CASSYHVQRSGETQYF
NA	once	TRBV6-5	TRBJ1-2	TGTGCCAGCAGCAGGGGCCATAACTATGGCTACACCTTC	CASSRGHNYGYTF
NA	NA	TRBV7-9	TRBJ1-4	TGTGCCAGCAGCTTAGAAGGGGGTAATAATGAAAAACTGTTTTTT	CASSLEGGNNEKLFF
TRBD1	NA	TRBV6-6	TRBJ2-5	TGTGCCAGCAGCCGGACAGGGGAAGAGACCCAGTACTTC	CASSRTGEETQYF
TRBD1	NA	TRBV30	TRBJ1-1	TGTGCCTGGAGACAGGGGGATAGGAACACTGAAGCTTTCTTT	CAWRQGDRNTEAFF
TRBD2	NA	TRBV7-9	TRBJ2-3	TGTGCCAGCAGCCCCCTAGCGGGAGGCGGGACAGATACGCAGTATTTT	CASSPLAGGGTDTQYF
NA	NA	TRBV29-1	TRBJ1-2	TGCAGCGTTGACGAGGGTCTGGTCTATGGCTACACCTTC	CSVDEGLVYGYTF
TRBD1	NA	TRBV7-9	TRBJ2-3	TGTGCCAGCAGCTCTAGCGGCACGGACAGGGGAATGGGTACGCAGTATTTT	CASSSSGTDRGMGTQYF
TRBD1	NA	TRBV6-4	TRBJ2-2	TGTGCCAGCAGTCCAGGGGGCAACAGAGCCGGGGAGCTGTTTTTT	CASSPGGNRAGELFF
NA	NA	TRBV9	TRBJ2-1	TGTGCCAGCAGCATGATAGCGGAACCCTACAATGAGCAGTTCTTC	CASSMIAEPYNEQFF
NA	NA	TRBV24-1	TRBJ1-2	TGTGCCACCAGTTCTACAGGGCTAGTTGATGGCTACACCTTC	CATSSTGLVDGYTF
NA	NA	TRBV18	TRBJ2-2	TGTGCCAGCTCACCGGATAGCGGCATCGGGGAGCTGTTTTTT	CASSPDSGIGELFF
TRBD1	NA	TRBV27	TRBJ2-7	TGTGCCAGCAGCGGGACAGGGAGTCGTTCCTACGAGCAGTACTTC	CASSGTGSRSYEQYF
NA	once	TRBV27	TRBJ1-3	TGTGCCAGCAGTTTGTCCCAGTCTGGAAACACCATATATTTT	CASSLSQSGNTIYF
NA	NA	TRBV5-1	TRBJ2-5	TGCGCCAGCACCACTCTCCCGGCAGGTTCTGCGCAAGAGACCCAGTACTTC	CASTTLPAGSAQETQYF
NA	NA	TRBV7-2	TRBJ1-1	TGTGCCAGCAGCTTTGGGGACAAAGGATGGACTGAAGCTTTCTTT	CASSFGDKGWTEAFF
TRBD2	NA	TRBV4-3	TRBJ2-7	TGCGCCAGCAGCCAAGAAAGCGGGAGAACCTACGAGCAGTACTTC	CASSQESGRTYEQYF
NA	NA	TRBV15	TRBJ1-2	TGTGCCACCAGCAGAGATACACAGTTTTCTTATGGCTACACCTTC	CATSRDTQFSYGYTF
TRBD1	NA	TRBV4-1	TRBJ1-1	TGCGCCAGCAGCCCGGTGACAGGGGGGTCCAGTGAAGCTTTCTTT	CASSPVTGGSSEAFF
NA	NA	TRBV7-6	TRBJ1-2	TGTGCCAGCAGGGAGGGGCCGGAGGATGGCTACACCTTC	CASREGPEDGYTF
TRBD1	NA	TRBV5-1	TRBJ1-2	TGCGCCAGCAGCGCGGGACAGGGGCCTAACTATGGCTACACCTTC	CASSAGQGPNYGYTF
NA	NA	TRBV7-9	TRBJ1-3	TGTGCCAGCAGCCTTGGGCCGGGGTCCCCTGGAAACACCATATATTTT	CASSLGPGSPGNTIYF
TRBD1	NA	TRBV3-1/TRBV3-2	TRBJ2-7	TGTGCCAGCAGCCAAGATGGGACAGGGACGTACGAGCAGTACTTC	CASSQDGTGTYEQYF
NA	NA	TRBV7-6	TRBJ1-1	TGTGCCAGCAGCTTAGGGAACGTCCCGGGGAACACTGAAGCTTTCTTT	CASSLGNVPGNTEAFF
TRBD2	once	TRBV7-7	TRBJ2-3	TGTGCTAGCAGCTTCCCTAGTTCCAGGAAAGCGGGAGGAGGTGGGGGTACGCAGTATTTT	CASSFPSSRKAGGGGGTQYF
NA	NA	TRBV5-6	TRBJ1-2	TGTGCCAGCAGCTTAGCCCATGGCTACACCTTC	CASSLAHGYTF